The entry that follows covers one T cell receptor (beta chain) sequence. Antigen unknown. The data were taken from a study of radiotherapy plus CTLA-4 blockade in lung cancer. Across the whole study: Of all patients, over 15% responded objectively and approximately 30% showed disease control. Study observations and caveats: In blood, after radiotherapy plus ipilimumab, tumor-derived TCR clones expanded. Among reported predictors of response, early blood T cell clone dynamics with interferon-beta performed best.

The study treated chemo-refractory metastatic non-small-cell lung cancer patients with focal radiation plus ipilimumab CTLA-4 blockade. Profiling relied on immunoSEQ multiplex PCR, and the TCRdb table lists in-frame clones only, not all of them. This sample has around 100,000 clones, with 70% to 85% found just once. CDR1 MNHEY and CDR2 SVGAGI come from the germline V gene. This CDR3 contains 15 residues. Trimming took off 1 base at V and 6 bases at J, with 16 bases between the two ends. The chain carries TRBV6-5 and TRBJ2-7; tentatively, D is TRBD2 (5 bases). This receptor was identified in a human donor with non-small cell lung cancer that progressed on radiotherapy plus ipilimumab. Some clones in this sample may be carry-over from other donors' samples. The specimen was peripheral blood, collected from a patient treated with radiotherapy plus ipilimumab. The chain's CDR3 is CASSYLGSYEGEQYF. The CDR3 DNA reads TGTGCCAGCAGTTACTTGGGGTCGTATGAGGGCGAGCAGTACTTC.